The rows below give T cell receptor beta chains drawn from one sample of a study of blood T cell repertoires in COVID-19. TCRdb's copy holds only in-frame clones and misses some; the assay was immunoSEQ multiplex PCR. Here the sample spans about 120,000 clones, about 78% being singletons. Material for sequencing was peripheral blood. These TCRs come from a man between 65 and 85 years old with acute or convalescent COVID-19. CDR3s include the opening cysteine and the closing phenylalanine or tryptophan. The D gene is left open where the match is weak. Size is stated for part of the rows, as once, few or many counts, or as a class when the clone is expanded.

.,TRBV29-1,TRBJ2-1,.,TGCAGCGTTCAGGGAAAGGGCCACAATGAGCAGTTCTTC,CSVQGKGHNEQFF
.,TRBV7-9,TRBJ2-3,TRBD1,TGTGCCAGCAGCGTGACAGGGCCGGATACGCAGTATTTT,CASSVTGPDTQYF
.,TRBV19,TRBJ2-1,.,TGTGCCAGTAGTACGGTAACTAGGACTAAAAATGAGCAGTTCTTC,CASSTVTRTKNEQFF
.,TRBV18,TRBJ1-5,.,TGTGCCAGCTCACCGGAGCGAAGTGGCAATCAGCCCCAGCATTTT,CASSPERSGNQPQHF
.,TRBV5-1,TRBJ2-1,TRBD1,TGCGCCAGCAGCCCGTTGACAGGGGGCGGAGGGCAGTTCTTC,CASSPLTGGGGQFF
once,TRBV19,TRBJ1-1,.,TGTGCCAGTAGTAGGGGCCTGAACACTGAAGCTTTCTTT,CASSRGLNTEAFF
.,TRBV6-5,TRBJ1-1,.,TGTGCCAGCAGTTACTCGTCCAGGGCCAACACTGAAGCTTTCTTT,CASSYSSRANTEAFF
.,TRBV4-3,TRBJ1-2,TRBD1,TGCGCCAGCAGCCGAGAGGAGACAGGGGCCTATGGCTACACCTTC,CASSREETGAYGYTF
few,TRBV27,TRBJ2-2,.,TGTGCCAGCAGTTTAATGCGGTTCGGGGAGCTGTTTTTT,CASSLMRFGELFF
.,TRBV5-1,TRBJ2-3,TRBD1,TGCGCCAGCAGCGCGACAGGGGAAGATACGCAGTATTTT,CASSATGEDTQYF
.,TRBV10-3,TRBJ2-2,TRBD1,TGTGCCATCAGTGAGCCCCGGACAGGGGGGACCGGGGAGCTGTTTTTT,CAISEPRTGGTGELFF
.,TRBV30,TRBJ1-5,.,TGTGCCTGGAGTCGGGGGTCGAATCAGCCCCAGCATTTT,CAWSRGSNQPQHF
.,TRBV4-3,TRBJ2-4,TRBD2,TGCGCCAGCAGCCAAACCTCCGACCGGGGGGGCCGAAACATTCAGTACTTC,CASSQTSDRGGRNIQYF
.,TRBV5-1,TRBJ2-3,TRBD2,TGCGCCAGCAGCCCCAGCGGGGGGCCGGATACGCAGTATTTT,CASSPSGGPDTQYF
few,TRBV6-4,TRBJ1-1,.,TGTGCCAGCAGTGAAACAGGCATGAACACTGAAGCTTTCTTT,CASSETGMNTEAFF
once,TRBV30,TRBJ1-2,.,TGTGCCTGGAGTGACAGGCCCTATGGCTACACCTTC,CAWSDRPYGYTF
.,TRBV5-1,TRBJ2-2,.,TGCGCCAGCAGCGGGCGCAGCACCGGGGAGCTGTTTTTT,CASSGRSTGELFF
few,TRBV7-9,TRBJ2-2,TRBD2,TGTGCCAGCAGCTTCCAAATACTAGCGGGGGCGAACACCGGGGAGCTGTTTTTT,CASSFQILAGANTGELFF
.,TRBV6-5,TRBJ2-5,TRBD1,TGTGCCAGCAGAGCTCAGGGGGTAGAGACCCAGTACTTC,CASRAQGVETQYF
.,TRBV5-5,TRBJ2-7,TRBD1,TGTGCCAGCAGCCGTACAGGGGTGGCCTACGAGCAGTACTTC,CASSRTGVAYEQYF
many,TRBV3-1/TRBV3-2,TRBJ2-3,TRBD2,TGTGCCAGCAGCCAAGTAGCGGGGGGTACGGGTACGCAGTATTTT,CASSQVAGGTGTQYF
.,TRBV21-1,TRBJ1-2,.,TGTGCCAGCAGCAATCGGCCCGGGACAGCCCCTAACTATGGCTACACCTTC,CASSNRPGTAPNYGYTF
once,TRBV18,TRBJ2-1,.,TGTGCCAGCTCACCACGGCAGGACAATGAGCAGTTCTTC,CASSPRQDNEQFF
few,TRBV7-8,TRBJ1-1,.,TGTGCCAGCAGCGGACGGACATCCCTTCTCGGGAACACTGAAGCTTTCTTT,CASSGRTSLLGNTEAFF
.,TRBV3-1/TRBV3-2,TRBJ1-5,.,TGTGCCAGCAGCCAGGGGAGAAATGGGAATCAGCCCCAGCATTTT,CASSQGRNGNQPQHF
.,TRBV3-1/TRBV3-2,TRBJ2-1,TRBD2,TGTGCCAGCAGCCATGATCGACTAGCGGGGGGAGAGCAGTTCTTC,CASSHDRLAGGEQFF
.,TRBV25-1,TRBJ2-7,.,TGTGCCAGCAGTGAAGCAGGGAGGCAGCAGATCGAGGAGCAGTACTTC,CASSEAGRQQIEEQYF
.,TRBV11-2,TRBJ1-6,.,TGTGCCAGCAGCTTAGAACGTGAGGCACCCCTCCACTTT,CASSLEREAPLHF
.,TRBV6-1,TRBJ2-7,TRBD1,TGTGCCAGCAGTGAGGACAGGGGGAGGGAGCAGTACTTC,CASSEDRGREQYF
.,TRBV5-4,TRBJ2-2,TRBD1,TGTGCCAGCAGAGCTGAGACAGGGTTGTACACCGGGGAGCTGTTTTTT,CASRAETGLYTGELFF
.,TRBV30,TRBJ2-5,.,TGTGCCTGGAGAGACCGACAGGCCAAGTACCAAGAGACCCAGTACTTC,CAWRDRQAKYQETQYF
.,TRBV11-1,TRBJ1-2,.,TGTGCCAGCAGCTACTCCGGGGGGGGATACTATGGCTATACCTTC,CASSYSGGGYYGYTF
.,TRBV21-1,TRBJ1-2,.,TGTGCCAGCAGCAAAGTTTGTGGGGCTGGTCGGGATGGCTACACCTTC,CASSKVCGAGRDGYTF
.,TRBV5-8,TRBJ1-5,TRBD1,TGTGCCAGCAGCTTGGGCCCCCCTGGACAGGGTCCCCAGCCCCAGCATTTT,CASSLGPPGQGPQPQHF
.,TRBV7-3,TRBJ2-1,TRBD1,TGTGCCAGCAGCTTAGGGACAGGGAGTGGCAATGAGCAGTTCTTC,CASSLGTGSGNEQFF
.,TRBV7-3,TRBJ2-1,.,TGTGCCAGCCAGCGGGACAGGTACAATGAGCAGTTCTTC,CASQRDRYNEQFF
.,TRBV2,TRBJ2-7,TRBD1,TGTGCCAGCAGAGACAGGGGAGTCAGGGAGCAGTACTTC,CASRDRGVREQYF
.,TRBV5-6,TRBJ1-1,TRBD1,TGTGCCAGCAGCCGTCGGGACAGAAACACTGAAGCTTTCTTT,CASSRRDRNTEAFF
.,TRBV4-1,TRBJ1-1,TRBD1,TGCGCCAGCAGCCAACGGGGACAGGGAGACACTGAAGCTTTCTTT,CASSQRGQGDTEAFF
.,TRBV5-1,TRBJ2-1,.,TGCGCCAGCAGCGCGGGGTTGGACTACAATGAGCAGTTCTTC,CASSAGLDYNEQFF
.,TRBV12-5,TRBJ1-4,.,TGTGCTAGTGGTTGGCCGGAGGGTAATGAAAAACTGTTTTTT,CASGWPEGNEKLFF
.,TRBV2,TRBJ2-5,.,TGTGCCAGCGGGGGCGGTCTACTAGCGAACCAAGAGACCCAGTACTTC,CASGGGLLANQETQYF
once,TRBV5-4,TRBJ2-1,.,TGTGCCAGCAGAGTAGACACGTCCGACTACAATGAGCAGTTCTTC,CASRVDTSDYNEQFF
.,TRBV6-2/TRBV6-3,TRBJ1-1,.,TGTGCCAGCAGTTTTTCGTACACTGAAGCTTTCTTT,CASSFSYTEAFF
.,TRBV6-6,TRBJ1-5,.,TGTGCCAGCAGGAAGGAGAATAGCAATCAGCCCCAGCATTTT,CASRKENSNQPQHF
.,TRBV21-1,TRBJ1-1,.,TGTGCCAGCAGCAAAGCAGGGGCCGCGTGCACTGAAGCTTTCTTT,CASSKAGAACTEAFF
.,TRBV29-1,TRBJ2-7,.,TGCAGCGCTGCCGAGAGCTCCTACGAGCAGTACTTC,CSAAESSYEQYF
.,TRBV5-8,TRBJ2-5,TRBD1,TGTGCCAGCAGCTTTTGGACAGGTGAAGAGACCCAGTACTTC,CASSFWTGEETQYF
.,TRBV3-1/TRBV3-2,TRBJ1-1,.,TGTGCCAGCAGCCACCGGACAATCCAGGGGACTGAAGCTTTCTTT,CASSHRTIQGTEAFF
.,TRBV5-6,TRBJ2-2,.,TGTGCCAGCAGCTTGGGAATAGGCAGGAACAAGCACCCCGGGGAGCTGTTTTTT,CASSLGIGRNKHPGELFF
.,TRBV2,TRBJ2-2,.,TGTGCCAGCTCCTCAGAGGGTCTTACCGGGGAGCTGTTTTTT,CASSSEGLTGELFF
.,TRBV3-1/TRBV3-2,TRBJ1-1,TRBD1,TGTGCCAGCAGCCAGCTAAACCAGGGGGCAATAGCTTTCTTT,CASSQLNQGAIAFF
.,TRBV20-1,TRBJ2-1,TRBD2,TGCAGTGCTAGTGTTAGCGGGGGGGACAATGAGCAGTTCTTC,CSASVSGGDNEQFF
once,TRBV6-2/TRBV6-3,TRBJ1-5,.,TGTGCCAGCAGTTACGCGGGGGGGAATCAGCCCCAGCATTTT,CASSYAGGNQPQHF
.,TRBV2,TRBJ1-2,TRBD1,TGTGCCAGCAGCCGGGACAGGGCCTCTAACTATGGCTACACCTTC,CASSRDRASNYGYTF
.,TRBV6-6,TRBJ1-4,.,TGTGCCAGCAGGGCACCCCTTGTCACAACTAATGAAAAACTGTTTTTT,CASRAPLVTTNEKLFF
.,TRBV10-3,TRBJ1-4,.,TGTGCCATCAGTGAGTCGAAGGGGCAGGGGTCGGCTAATGAAAAACTGTTTTTT,CAISESKGQGSANEKLFF
.,TRBV11-2,TRBJ1-4,.,TGTGCCAGCAGCTTCAGTCCTAATGAAAAACTGTTTTTT,CASSFSPNEKLFF
.,TRBV30,TRBJ2-3,.,TGTGCCTGGACGACAGGAGATACGCAGTATTTT,CAWTTGDTQYF